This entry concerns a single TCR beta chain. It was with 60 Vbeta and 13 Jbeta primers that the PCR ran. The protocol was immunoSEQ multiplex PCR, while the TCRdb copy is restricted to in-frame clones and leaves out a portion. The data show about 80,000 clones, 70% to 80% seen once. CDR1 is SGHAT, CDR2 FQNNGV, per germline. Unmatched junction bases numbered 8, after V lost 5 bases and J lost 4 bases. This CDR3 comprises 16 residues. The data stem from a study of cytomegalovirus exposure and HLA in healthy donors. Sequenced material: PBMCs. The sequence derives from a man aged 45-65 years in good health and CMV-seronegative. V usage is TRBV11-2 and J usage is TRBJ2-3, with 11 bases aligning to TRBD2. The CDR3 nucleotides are TGTGCCAGCAGCCGTCGTAGTAGCGGGGGGGCAGATACGCAGTATTTT. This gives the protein CASSRRSSGGADTQYF.